The 21 T cell receptor beta chains reported below all come from one sample, sequenced in a study of T-cell reconstitution after alpha-beta-depleted transplantation in children (dated by TCRdb to the mid-2010s). Library generation was performed with PCR. Instrument used: Illumina HiSeq 2500. To normalize quantification of the TCRbeta repertoire, the TCR libraries were built with molecular barcoding that relied on unique molecular identifiers. TCRdb trimmed public reads at Q25 via fastp, called clones via MiXCR and kept in-frame beta chains. CDR3 protein sequences are deduplicated, and each keeps its most common genes and DNA. Across this sample there are 330,000 or so distinct CDR3 sequences, with 10% seen only once. The ten most abundant clones make up around 2.5% of the sample. The sequencing here drew on PBMCs from the stem cell graft donor, taken from the stem cell graft. The receptors stem from a human donor who donated a stem cell graft to a child with acute lymphoblastic leukemia.

J is TRBJ2-3 and V is TRBV12-3 or TRBV12-4, with a possible D match to TRBD1 (6 bases). Trimming removed 3 bases from V and 3 bases from J, with 13 bases in between. The CDR3 totals 15 residues. The CDR3 coding sequence is TGTGCCAGCAGTTTCTTACAGGGTGGGACAGATACGCAGTATTTT. Amino acid sequence: CASSFLQGGTDTQYF.

The table lists this clonotype with a few counts. The genes are TRBV12-5 and TRBJ1-4, with 7 bases matching TRBD1. Trimming took 3 bases from V and 5 from J; bases not matched to a gene: 9. The germline gives CDR1 LGHNT, CDR2 FRNRAP. CDR3 size: 16 residues. Here the CDR3 reads CASGFGRQGGNEKLFF. CDR3 coding DNA: TGTGCTAGTGGTTTCGGCCGACAGGGTGGAAATGAAAAACTGTTTTTT.

This clonotype came up a few times. This sequence joins TRBV7-6 and TRBJ2-1, with D hard to call. Germline values: CDR1 SGHVS, CDR2 FNYEAQ. The CDR3 length is 14 residues. The ends were cut back, 1 base at V and 4 bases at J, with 8 bases in the middle. CDR3 in amino acids: CASSLGRHYNEQFF. The CDR3 region has the DNA TGTGCCAGCAGCTTAGGACGGCATTACAATGAGCAGTTCTTC.

In its sample, this clonotype was seen many times. The CDR3 nucleotides read TGTGCCAGCACCCCGGGACAGGAATGGGATACGCAGTATTTT. The encoded protein is CASTPGQEWDTQYF. V and J are TRBV12-3 or TRBV12-4 and TRBJ2-3, with 8 bases identical to TRBD1. Trimming removed 7 bases from V and 6 bases from J; junction bases left unmatched: 9. The length of the CDR3 is 14 residues.

The rearrangement uses TRBV9 and TRBJ2-4, with TRBD1 as a possible D gene (5 bases). Trimming shortened V by 0 bases and J by 8 bases, and 9 bases separated the two germline ends. The CDR3 has 13 amino acids. The germline gives CDR1 SGDLS, CDR2 YYNGEE. The CDR3 sequence is CASSVGGADIQYF. CDR3 nucleotides: TGTGCCAGCAGCGTAGGGGGCGCGGACATTCAGTACTTC.

This clonotype was counted a single time. The CDR3 region has the DNA TGTGCCAGCAGCTTGTGGGACAGGGTTTACAATGAGCAGTTCTTC. It translates to CASSLWDRVYNEQFF. The chain links TRBV5-6 to TRBJ2-1, with 9 bases aligning to TRBD1. The CDR3 extends over 15 amino acids. V gave up 1 base and J gave up 4 bases; unmatched junction bases: 3. In germline, CDR1 is SGHDT, CDR2 YYEEEE.

In its sample, this clonotype was seen a few times. The chain carries TRBV2 and TRBJ2-1; D unclear. Germline loops: CDR1 SNHLY, CDR2 FYNNEI. Deletions cut 4 bases from V and 6 bases from J, with 10 bases between. The CDR3 runs to 13 residues. As DNA, the CDR3 is TGTGCCAGCAGTGTTATAGCCTCCAATGAGCAGTTCTTC. This translates into CASSVIASNEQFF. Using reference TRBV2 and TRBJ2-1 for the parts outside the CDR3, the full variable domain is EPEVTQTPSHQVTQMGQEVILRCVPISNHLYFYWYRQILGQKVEFLVSFYNNEISEKSEIFDDQFSVERPDGSNFTLKIRSTKLEDSAMYFCASSVIASNEQFFGPGTRLTVL.

This clonotype has ten or more counts. This chain links TRBV5-6 with TRBJ2-2; 8 bases match TRBD1. Trimming took 1 base from V and 13 from J; bases not matched to a gene: 18. The CDR3 spans 17 residues. Per the germline V gene, CDR1 is SGHDT and CDR2 is YYEEEE. CDR3 coding DNA: TGTGCCAGCAGCTTGCCGACAGGGACAGGTGGGACGGATGCGCTGTTTTTT. Encoded protein: CASSLPTGTGGTDALFF.

The chain carries TRBV5-6 and TRBJ2-5; D possibly corresponds to TRBD2 (6 bases). Germline CDR1 SGHDT, CDR2 YYEEEE. The CDR3 is 16 amino acids. Trimming pared 4 bases from V and 1 base from J, leaving 17 bases between. CDR3 coding DNA: TGTGCCAGCAGCCCGAGGCCGGGAGCCCCCCAAGAGACCCAGTACTTC. It translates to CASSPRPGAPQETQYF. Full variable domain (missing parts from reference TRBV5-6 and TRBJ2-5): DAGVTQSPTHLIKTRGQQVTLRCSPKSGHDTVSWYQQALGQGPQFIFQYYEEEERQRGNFPDRFSGHQFPNYSSELNVNALLLGDSALYLCASSPRPGAPQETQYFGPGTRLLVL.

This clonotype was detected ten times or more. The genes are TRBV7-6 and TRBJ1-1; the D is unclear. Between the trimmed V and J ends, which lost 4 bases and 1 base, there was a span of 10 bases. In germline, CDR1 is SGHVS, CDR2 FNYEAQ. The CDR3 length is 14 residues. This CDR3 reads CASSSRRQNTEAFF. CDR3 DNA sequence: TGTGCCAGCAGCTCTCGCCGACAGAACACTGAAGCTTTCTTT.

The CDR3 DNA follows: TGTGCCAGCAGCCTTGCAGGGCTAACCTACGAGCAGTACTTC. Its translation: CASSLAGLTYEQYF. The chain employs TRBV3-1 and TRBJ2-7, with D maybe TRBD1 (5 bases). The germline V and J ends were trimmed by 4 bases and 2 bases, with 12 bases remaining between them. Germline CDR1 reads LGHDT; CDR2 reads YNNKEL (reference sequence). The CDR3 length is 14 residues.

This chain links TRBV29-1 with TRBJ2-1; tentatively, D is TRBD1 (6 bases). Trimming pared 6 bases from V and 0 bases from J, leaving 12 bases between. Germline CDR1 and CDR2: SQVTM and ANQGSEA. The length of the CDR3 is 14 residues. As DNA, the CDR3 is TGCAGCGTCAGACAGGTTAGCTCCTACAATGAGCAGTTCTTC. This translates into CSVRQVSSYNEQFF.

This clonotype occurred a few times. The chain couples TRBV18 to TRBJ2-7; 10 nucleotides line up with TRBD1. The CDR3 runs 16 residues. Trimming removed 5 bases from V and 1 base from J; junction bases left unmatched: 8. CDR1 is KGHSH and CDR2 is LQKENI in the germline V gene. The CDR3 loop reads CASSARGDRGSYEQYF. Written as DNA, the CDR3 is TGTGCCAGCTCAGCACGAGGGGACAGGGGATCCTACGAGCAGTACTTC.

The rearrangement uses TRBV5-1 and TRBJ2-3; 7 bases fit TRBD2. The germline CDR1 and CDR2 sequences are SGHRS and YFSETQ. This CDR3 contains 19 residues. J lost 0 bases, V lost 0 bases, and 13 bases had no gene match. CDR3 sequence reads: CASSLGDYLGRTSTDTQYF. Written as DNA, the CDR3 is TGCGCCAGCAGCTTGGGGGACTACTTGGGGCGAACTAGCACAGATACGCAGTATTTT.

The chain employs TRBV15 and TRBJ2-3; D not certain. Trimming stripped 3 bases from V and 4 bases from J, with 8 bases between. The germline gives CDR1 LNHNV, CDR2 YYDKDF (reference sequence). CDR3 length: 13 residues. The CDR3 protein is CATSRDRPDTQYF. CDR3 bases: TGTGCCACCAGCAGGGATCGCCCAGATACGCAGTATTTT.

The chain has TRBV25-1 and TRBJ2-7; D is unresolved. The CDR3 extends over 13 amino acids. The V gene's germline CDR1 is MGHDK and CDR2 SYGVNS. V lost 2 bases, J lost 6 bases, and 11 bases lay in between. CDR3 protein: CASSERHSSEQYF. CDR3 coding DNA: TGTGCCAGCAGTGAACGACATTCTAGCGAGCAGTACTTC.

This clonotype was counted a few times. This chain joins TRBV20-1 and TRBJ2-7, with 7 bases fitting TRBD2. This CDR3 is built from 13 residues. Germline CDR1 and CDR2: DFQATT and SNEGSKA (reference sequence). J gave up 3 bases and V 3 bases, and 5 bases lay outside the gene matches. As DNA, the CDR3 is TGCAGTGCTAGTCTAGCGGAGAACTACGAGCAGTACTTC. This sequence encodes CSASLAENYEQYF.

The rearrangement joins TRBV7-2 to TRBJ1-1; D remains ambiguous. The CDR3 runs 14 residues. Germline CDR1 is SGHTA and CDR2 is FQGNSA. V lost 0 bases to trimming and J lost 4 bases, with 9 bases between them. The DNA for the CDR3 is TGTGCCAGCAGCTTAGCAGCCGGAGGCACTGAAGCTTTCTTT. Protein product: CASSLAAGGTEAFF.

This clonotype was observed a few times. The V call is TRBV2, the J call TRBJ2-3, with D maybe TRBD1 (5 bases). CDR1 is SNHLY, CDR2 FYNNEI, per germline. V was cut by 3 bases and J by 2 bases, with 12 bases left in between. This CDR3 region has 15 residues. CDR3 bases: TGTGCCAGCAGTGACGACAGATCAAACACAGATACGCAGTATTTT. Translating gives CASSDDRSNTDTQYF.

This clonotype was seen more than once but under ten times. The chain combines TRBV7-2 with TRBJ1-5, with D uncertain. This CDR3 has 14 residues. Trimming removed 6 bases at V and 5 bases at J, with 14 bases between. Germline V lookup: CDR1 SGHTA, CDR2 FQGNSA. The CDR3 spells CASSGVDRYQPQHF. The DNA of the CDR3 is TGTGCCAGCAGTGGAGTCGACCGCTATCAGCCCCAGCATTTT. Complete variable domain (other parts from reference TRBV7-2 and TRBJ1-5): GAGVSQSPSNKVTEKGKDVELRCDPISGHTALYWYRQSLGQGLEFLIYFQGNSAPDKSGLPSDRFSAERTGGSVSTLTIQRTQQEDSAVYLCASSGVDRYQPQHFGDGTRLSIL.

This sequence joins TRBV24-1 and TRBJ2-3; 15 nucleotides align to TRBD2. V was pared by 5 bases and J by 5 bases, with 4 bases of the junction left unmatched. The germline V gene has CDR1 KGHDR and CDR2 SFDVKD. This CDR3 has 16 amino acids. The CDR3 region is CATSGPGLAGGDTQYF. CDR3 sequence (DNA): TGTGCCACCAGTGGCCCGGGACTAGCGGGAGGAGATACGCAGTATTTT.